The 4 T cell receptor beta chains listed next were all sequenced from one sample in a study of blood T cell repertoires in COVID-19. Only in-frame clones appear in the TCRdb table, and some are missing; sequencing was by immunoSEQ multiplex PCR. The data hold under 85,000 clones, with less than 90% observed a single time. Sequencing was carried out using peripheral blood. Receptor source: a man aged 45 to 65 with acute or convalescent COVID-19.

CDR3 amino acids: CASKSGTGVVEQYF. The CDR3 nucleotides are TGTGCCAGCAAATCCGGGACAGGGGTTGTCGAGCAGTACTTC. The chain joins TRBV27 to TRBJ2-7; 10 bases align to TRBD1. The CDR3 consists of 14 residues. V lost 7 bases, J lost 6 bases, and 9 bases stayed unmatched. Germline CDR1 is MNHEY and CDR2 is SMNVEV (reference sequence).

In its sample, this clone was seen a few times. The chain links TRBV3-1 (or the pseudogene TRBV3-2) to TRBJ1-2; D is undetermined. The germline CDR1 and CDR2 sequences are LGHDT and YNNKEL (reference sequence). The CDR3 totals 13 residues. V lost 1 base, J lost 5 bases, and 8 bases lay in between. CDR3 nucleotides: TGTGCCAGCAGCCAAGCCATGGCTTATGGCTACACCTTC. Its protein is CASSQAMAYGYTF.

This clone was seen more than once but under ten times. The rearrangement uses TRBV29-1 and TRBJ2-7; the D gene is possibly TRBD2 (5 bases). CDR3 size: 12 residues. CDR1 SQVTM and CDR2 ANQGSEA come from the germline V gene. Deletions cut 1 base from V and 2 bases from J, with 6 bases between. DNA of the CDR3: TGCAGCGTTGAAGGGGAGACCTACGAGCAGTACTTC. Translating gives CSVEGETYEQYF.

The gene calls are TRBV12-2 and TRBJ1-1. TRBV12-2 is a known pseudogene. The CDR3 covers 17 residues. The chain's CDR3 is CASRLAMRRDMNTEAFF. The CDR3 DNA is TGTGCAAGTCGCTTAGCGATGAGAAGAGATATGAACACTGAAGCTTTCTTT.